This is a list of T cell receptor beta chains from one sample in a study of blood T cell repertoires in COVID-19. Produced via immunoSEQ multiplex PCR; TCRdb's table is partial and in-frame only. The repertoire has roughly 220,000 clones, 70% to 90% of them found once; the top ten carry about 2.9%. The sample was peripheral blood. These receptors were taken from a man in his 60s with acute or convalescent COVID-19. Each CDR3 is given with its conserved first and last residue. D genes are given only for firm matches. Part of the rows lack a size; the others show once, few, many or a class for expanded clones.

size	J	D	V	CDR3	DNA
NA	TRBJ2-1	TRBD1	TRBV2	CASSGTEYNEQFF	TGTGCCAGCTCCGGGACAGAGTACAATGAGCAGTTCTTC
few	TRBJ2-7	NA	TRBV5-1	CASSFGLYEQYF	TGCGCCAGCAGCTTCGGTTTGTACGAGCAGTACTTC
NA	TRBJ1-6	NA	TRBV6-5	CASRGEVLGNSPLHF	TGTGCCAGCAGAGGTGAGGTTCTCGGTAATTCACCCCTCCACTTT
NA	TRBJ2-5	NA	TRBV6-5	CASRPGGSVRETQYF	TGTGCCAGCAGGCCTGGAGGGTCAGTGCGGGAGACCCAGTACTTC
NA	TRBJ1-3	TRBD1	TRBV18	CASSPYSTQGASGNTIYF	TGTGCCAGCTCACCCTATTCGACCCAGGGGGCCTCTGGAAACACCATATATTTT
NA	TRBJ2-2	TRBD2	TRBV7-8	CATRGSGGDTGELFF	TGTGCCACCCGAGGGAGCGGGGGGGACACCGGGGAGCTGTTTTTT
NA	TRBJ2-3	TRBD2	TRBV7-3	CASSLLVRGISTDTQYF	TGTGCCAGCAGCTTATTGGTGCGGGGGATAAGCACAGATACGCAGTATTTT
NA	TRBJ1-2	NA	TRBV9	CASSVGRPDRLNYGYTF	TGTGCCAGCAGCGTAGGAAGGCCTGACAGGTTAAACTATGGCTACACCTTC
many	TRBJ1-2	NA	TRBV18	CASSPFGGTVPYGYTF	TGTGCCAGCTCACCGTTTGGGGGGACGGTCCCCTATGGCTACACCTTC
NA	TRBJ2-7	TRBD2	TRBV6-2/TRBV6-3	CASSRLAGTTYEQYF	TGTGCCAGCAGCCGCCTAGCGGGGACTACCTACGAGCAGTACTTC
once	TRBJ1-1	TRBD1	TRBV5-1	CASSLQTGRIEAFF	TGCGCCAGCAGCCTACAGACAGGGAGAATTGAAGCTTTCTTT
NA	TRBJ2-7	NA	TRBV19	CASSIPGGRGYEQYF	TGTGCCAGTAGTATCCCCGGCGGCCGTGGGTACGAGCAGTACTTC
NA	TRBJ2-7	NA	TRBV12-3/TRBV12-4	CASSSGDYEQYF	TGTGCCAGCAGTTCGGGGGACTACGAGCAGTACTTC
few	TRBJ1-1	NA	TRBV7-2	CASSLGSNTEAFF	TGTGCCAGCAGCCTAGGGAGCAACACTGAAGCTTTCTTT
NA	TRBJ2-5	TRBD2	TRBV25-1	CASSDRDYKETQYF	TGTGCCAGCAGTGACCGGGACTATAAAGAGACCCAGTACTTC
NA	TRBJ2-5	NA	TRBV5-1	CASSGPPRGQETQYF	TGCGCCAGCAGCGGCCCTCCAAGGGGCCAAGAGACCCAGTACTTC
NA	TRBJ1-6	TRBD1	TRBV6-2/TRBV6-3	CASSYGRQGTGALHF	TGTGCCAGCAGTTACGGGCGACAGGGTACGGGGGCCCTCCACTTT
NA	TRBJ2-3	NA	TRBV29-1	CSVEGGAGDTQYF	TGCAGCGTTGAGGGGGGGGCTGGAGATACGCAGTATTTT
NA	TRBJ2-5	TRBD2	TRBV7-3	CASSPSGLAGSETQYF	TGTGCCAGCTCCCCCTCGGGTCTAGCGGGGTCCGAGACCCAGTACTTC
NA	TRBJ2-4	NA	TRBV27	CASSLRFPTPGGVKNIQYF	TGTGCCAGCAGTTTAAGGTTTCCAACCCCCGGAGGAGTCAAAAACATTCAGTACTTC
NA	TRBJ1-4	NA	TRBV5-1	CASSPTQLATNEKLFF	TGCGCCAGCAGCCCTACCCAACTAGCAACTAATGAAAAACTGTTTTTT
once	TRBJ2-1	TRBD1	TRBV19	CASSRPGQGSVKFF	TGTGCCAGTAGTAGGCCGGGACAGGGGTCGGTGAAGTTCTTC
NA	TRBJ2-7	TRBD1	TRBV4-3	CANTRGGQGHYLRTYEQYF	TGCGCCAACACGAGAGGGGGACAGGGACATTACTTGCGTACCTACGAGCAGTACTTC
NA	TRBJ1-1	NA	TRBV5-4	CASSLFRFNTEAFF	TGTGCCAGCAGCTTGTTCAGGTTCAACACTGAAGCTTTCTTT
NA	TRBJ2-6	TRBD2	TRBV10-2	CASRRLAGGSGANVLTF	TGCGCCAGCAGAAGACTAGCGGGGGGCTCTGGGGCCAACGTCCTGACTTTC
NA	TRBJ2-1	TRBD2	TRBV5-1	CASSWTSGGSNEQFF	TGCGCCAGCAGCTGGACTAGCGGTGGTAGCAATGAGCAGTTCTTC
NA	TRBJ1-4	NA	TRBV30	CAWSYIKEKLFF	TGTGCCTGGAGTTACATTAAGGAAAAACTGTTTTTT
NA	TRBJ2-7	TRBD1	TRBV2	CASTGTAYEQYF	TGTGCCAGCACCGGGACAGCCTACGAGCAGTACTTC
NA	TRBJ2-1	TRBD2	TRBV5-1	CASSFEGLASEQFF	TGCGCCAGCAGCTTTGAGGGACTAGCTAGTGAGCAGTTCTTC
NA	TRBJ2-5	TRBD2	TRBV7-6	CASSSLRRAGGKETQYF	TGTGCCAGCAGCTCCTTGAGGCGAGCGGGGGGGAAAGAGACCCAGTACTTC
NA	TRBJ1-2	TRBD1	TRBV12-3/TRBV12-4	CASSPTGNYGYTF	TGTGCCAGCAGCCCGACAGGGAACTATGGCTACACCTTC
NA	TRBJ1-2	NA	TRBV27	CASSLTEGGNYGYTF	TGTGCCAGCAGTTTAACTGAAGGGGGAAACTATGGCTACACCTTC
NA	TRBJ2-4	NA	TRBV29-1	CSARQALAKNIQYF	TGCAGCGCCCGACAGGCTCTAGCCAAAAACATTCAGTACTTC
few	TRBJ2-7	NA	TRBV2	CASSDNYEQYF	TGTGCCAGCAGTGACAACTACGAGCAGTACTTC
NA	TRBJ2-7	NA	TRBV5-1	CASRWGVSNYEQYF	TGCGCCAGCAGATGGGGGGTATCGAACTACGAGCAGTACTTC
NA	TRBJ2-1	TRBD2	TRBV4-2	CASSSRLANAGNEQFF	TGTGCCAGCAGCTCCAGACTAGCCAATGCGGGGAATGAGCAGTTCTTC
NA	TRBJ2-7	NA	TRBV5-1	CASSLSPVLSYEQYF	TGCGCCAGCAGCTTGTCCCCGGTTTTGAGCTACGAGCAGTACTTC
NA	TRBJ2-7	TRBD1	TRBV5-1	CASRRTQGSSYEQYF	TGCGCCAGCAGACGAACACAGGGGAGCTCCTACGAGCAGTACTTC
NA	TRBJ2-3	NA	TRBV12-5	CASGSRSGAYSTDTQYF	TGTGCTAGTGGTTCCCGTTCAGGGGCGTATAGCACAGATACGCAGTATTTT
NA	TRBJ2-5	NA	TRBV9	CASSVGGGGLGETQYF	TGTGCCAGCAGCGTAGGTGGAGGGGGCCTTGGGGAGACCCAGTACTTC
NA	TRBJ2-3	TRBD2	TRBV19	CASSLSGGADTQYF	TGTGCCAGTAGCCTGAGCGGGGGGGCCGATACGCAGTATTTT
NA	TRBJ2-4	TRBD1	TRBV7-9	CASSLQGDIQYF	TGTGCCAGCAGCTTACAGGGGGACATTCAGTACTTC
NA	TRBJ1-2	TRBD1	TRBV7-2	CASSARQGKGRGYTF	TGTGCCAGCAGCGCCCGACAGGGGAAGGGTAGAGGCTACACCTTC
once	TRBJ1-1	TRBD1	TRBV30	CAWSGRGDTEAFF	TGTGCCTGGAGCGGCAGGGGGGACACTGAAGCTTTCTTT
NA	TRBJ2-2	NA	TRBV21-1	CASSLQWDRGLTGELFF	TGTGCCAGCAGTTTACAATGGGACAGGGGGCTCACCGGGGAGCTGTTTTTT
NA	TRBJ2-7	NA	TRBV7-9	CASSPRGYEQYF	TGTGCCAGCAGCCCACGGGGGTACGAGCAGTACTTC
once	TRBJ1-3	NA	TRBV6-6	CASSGALSGNTIYF	TGTGCCAGCAGTGGGGCCCTCTCTGGAAACACCATATATTTT
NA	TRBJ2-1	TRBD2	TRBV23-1	CASGRSGGAGNEQFF	TGCGCCAGCGGCCGAAGCGGGGGGGCAGGCAATGAGCAGTTCTTC
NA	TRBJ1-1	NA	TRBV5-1	CASSLAAGRGRNTEAFF	TGCGCCAGCAGCTTGGCGGCGGGCAGGGGACGGAACACTGAAGCTTTCTTT
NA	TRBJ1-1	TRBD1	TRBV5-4	CASSPGTGKGYTEAFF	TGTGCCAGCAGCCCTGGGACAGGGAAAGGGTACACTGAAGCTTTCTTT
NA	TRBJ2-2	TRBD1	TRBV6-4	CASSEDGQGSTGELFF	TGTGCCAGCAGTGAGGATGGACAGGGATCCACCGGGGAGCTGTTTTTT
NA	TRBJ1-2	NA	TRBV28	CASSLVQGSYGYTF	TGTGCCAGCAGTTTAGTACAGGGATCGTATGGCTACACCTTC
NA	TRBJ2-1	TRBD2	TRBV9	CASSPGQRGGEQFF	TGTGCCAGCAGCCCCGGGCAGCGGGGGGGTGAGCAGTTCTTC
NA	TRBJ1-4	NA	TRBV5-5	CASSYEQPQFPTNEKLFF	TGTGCCAGCAGCTATGAACAGCCCCAGTTTCCAACTAATGAAAAACTGTTTTTT
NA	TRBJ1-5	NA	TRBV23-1	CASTQRGFGNQPQHF	TGCGCCAGCACCCAGAGGGGGTTTGGAAATCAGCCCCAGCATTTT
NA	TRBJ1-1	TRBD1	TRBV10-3	CAISESAGGTEAFF	TGTGCCATCAGTGAGTCGGCAGGGGGCACTGAAGCTTTCTTT
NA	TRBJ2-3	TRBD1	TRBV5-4	CASSLGGGQGLGDTQYF	TGTGCCAGCAGCTTGGGTGGTGGACAGGGGTTGGGAGATACGCAGTATTTT
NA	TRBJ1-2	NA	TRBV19	CASSIDRGTNYGYTF	TGTGCCAGTAGTATAGACAGGGGCACTAACTATGGCTACACCTTC
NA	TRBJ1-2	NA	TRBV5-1	CASSFDLGQGHGYTF	TGCGCCAGCAGCTTTGACTTAGGGCAGGGGCATGGCTACACCTTC
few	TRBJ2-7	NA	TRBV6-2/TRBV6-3	CASSSMGGVGYEQYF	TGTGCCAGCAGTTCGATGGGCGGGGTCGGCTACGAGCAGTACTTC